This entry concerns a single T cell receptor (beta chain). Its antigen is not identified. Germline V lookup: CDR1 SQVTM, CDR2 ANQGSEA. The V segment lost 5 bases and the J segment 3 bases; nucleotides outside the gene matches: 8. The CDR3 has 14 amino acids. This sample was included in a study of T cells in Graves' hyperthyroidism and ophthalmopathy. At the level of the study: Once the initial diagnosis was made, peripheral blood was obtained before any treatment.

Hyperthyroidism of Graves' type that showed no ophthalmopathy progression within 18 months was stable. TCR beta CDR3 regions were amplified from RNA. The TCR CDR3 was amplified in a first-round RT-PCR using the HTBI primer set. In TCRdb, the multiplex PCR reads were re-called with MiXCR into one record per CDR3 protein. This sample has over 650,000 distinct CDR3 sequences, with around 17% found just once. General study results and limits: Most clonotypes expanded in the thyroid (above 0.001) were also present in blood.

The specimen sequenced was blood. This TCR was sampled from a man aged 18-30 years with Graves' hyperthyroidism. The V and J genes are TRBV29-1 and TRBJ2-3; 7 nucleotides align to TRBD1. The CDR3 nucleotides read TGCAGCGTTAACTACAGGGGACGGACAGATACGCAGTATTTT. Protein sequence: CSVNYRGRTDTQYF.